This T cell receptor (beta chain) was observed in a study of human T cells and chemical hapten exposure. Turning to the study itself: Patients, chiefly female, had alopecia areata, totalis or universalis.

Sample time point: patch test 1, 2 weeks after DPC sensitization. The treatment is: therapeutic diphenylcyclopropenone sensitization with weekly scalp DPC. The study drew its donors from alopecia patients who were 18 to 70 years old and suitable for DPC. TCRdb itself ran the RACE reads through MiXCR, one entry per CDR3 protein. This sample has about 120,000 distinct CDR3 sequences; around 10% occur once, and the top ten carry around 1.5%. This CDR3 is 18 amino acids long. J was trimmed by 4 bases and V by 4 bases; bases with no gene match: 18. CDR1 and CDR2 (germline): LGHNA, YNFKEQ. This clonotype came up a few times.

The source material was whole blood, sampled in connection with sensitization to the hapten diphenylcyclopropenone (DPC). The source is a woman aged 50 to 60 with alopecia areata. Some clones in this sample may be carry-over from other donors' samples. The chain links TRBV4-2 to TRBJ1-2; 7 bases fit TRBD1. CDR3 nucleotides: TGTGCCAGCAGCCCCAAACTCGGACAGGAGAAACCTACCTATGGCTACACCTTC. This sequence encodes CASSPKLGQEKPTYGYTF.